This T cell receptor beta chain was sequenced during a study of cytomegalovirus exposure and HLA in healthy donors. Study results and caveats: Later genetic work tied a missense DCLRE1C variant to beta-chain V and J trimming. HLA alleles showed associations with about 17,000 TCR beta sequences in a later analysis, at a 0.05 false discovery rate.

Of note for this clone: Antigen: not known.

The PCR ran on 60 Vbeta and 13 Jbeta primers. Authors' methods: It was a later analysis that counted roughly 79 million unique TCR beta chains, of which some 9.9 million were shared. Clones were sequenced by immunoSEQ multiplex PCR, and TCRdb holds only the in-frame ones, with some missing. From that table come the V and J calls and clone size; the DNA was used to work out D and trimming. Of approximately 120,000 clones listed, about four fifths were seen once; the top ten hold under 2%. The V end was cut by 0 bases, the J end by 2 bases, with 23 bases between. The CDR3 runs to 20 residues. CDR1 and CDR2 from the germline V gene are PRHDT and FYEKMQ (reference sequence).

The rearrangement links TRBV13 to TRBJ1-3, with a weak D call TRBD1 (6 bases). This TCR was sampled from a man between 18 and 35 years old in good health and CMV-seronegative. Sequenced: PBMCs. CDR3 region: CASSLGGMAGVPVAGNTIYF. The CDR3, as DNA: TGTGCCAGCAGCTTAGGTGGTATGGCAGGGGTGCCGGTTGCTGGAAACACCATATATTTT. The variable domain in full, completed from reference TRBV13 and TRBJ1-3, reads AAGVIQSPRHLIKEKRETATLKCYPIPRHDTVYWYQQGPGQDPQFLISFYEKMQSDKGSIPDRFSAQQFSDYHSELNMSSLELGDSALYFCASSLGGMAGVPVAGNTIYFGEGSWLTVV.